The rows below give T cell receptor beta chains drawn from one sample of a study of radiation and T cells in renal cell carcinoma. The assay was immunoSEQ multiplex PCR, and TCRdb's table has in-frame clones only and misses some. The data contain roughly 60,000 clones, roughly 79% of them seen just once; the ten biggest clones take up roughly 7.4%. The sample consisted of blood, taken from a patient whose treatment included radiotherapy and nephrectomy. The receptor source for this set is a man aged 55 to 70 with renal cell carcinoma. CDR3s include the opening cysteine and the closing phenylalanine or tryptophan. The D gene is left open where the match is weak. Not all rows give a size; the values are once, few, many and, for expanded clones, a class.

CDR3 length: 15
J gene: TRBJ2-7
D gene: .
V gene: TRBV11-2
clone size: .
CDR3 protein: CASSFNRDLTGEQYF
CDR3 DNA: TGTGCCAGCAGCTTTAACAGGGACCTAACCGGTGAGCAGTACTTC

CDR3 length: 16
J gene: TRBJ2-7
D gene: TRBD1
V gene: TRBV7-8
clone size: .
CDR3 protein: CASSLAARDRGYEQYF
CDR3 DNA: TGTGCCAGCAGCTTAGCGGCCCGGGACAGGGGTTACGAGCAGTACTTC

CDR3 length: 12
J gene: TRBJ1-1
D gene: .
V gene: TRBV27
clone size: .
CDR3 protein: CASRGTAHEAFF
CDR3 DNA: TGTGCCAGCAGGGGGACTGCCCATGAAGCTTTCTTT

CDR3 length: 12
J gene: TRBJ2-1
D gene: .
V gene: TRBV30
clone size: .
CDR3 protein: CAWSRRIVEQFF
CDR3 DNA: TGTGCCTGGAGCCGACGAATTGTGGAGCAGTTCTTC

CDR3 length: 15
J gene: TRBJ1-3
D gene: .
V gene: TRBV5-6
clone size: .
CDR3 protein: CASSLGGGSGNTIYF
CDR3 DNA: TGTGCCAGCAGCTTGGGTGGGGGCTCTGGAAACACCATATATTTT

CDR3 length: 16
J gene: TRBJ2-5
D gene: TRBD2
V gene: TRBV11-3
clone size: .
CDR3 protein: CASSSPTGTSGETQYF
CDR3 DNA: TGTGCCAGCAGCTCCCCAACCGGGACTAGCGGGGAGACCCAGTACTTC

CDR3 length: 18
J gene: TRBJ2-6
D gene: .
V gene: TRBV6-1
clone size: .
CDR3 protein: CASSAPTGVIPGANVLTF
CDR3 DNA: TGTGCCAGCAGTGCTCCGACAGGCGTTATACCTGGGGCCAACGTCCTGACTTTC

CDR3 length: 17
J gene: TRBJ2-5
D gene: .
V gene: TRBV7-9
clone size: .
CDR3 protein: CASSSTGGTSIQETQYF
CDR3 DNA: TGTGCCAGCAGCTCAACCGGGGGGACAAGTATTCAAGAGACCCAGTACTTC

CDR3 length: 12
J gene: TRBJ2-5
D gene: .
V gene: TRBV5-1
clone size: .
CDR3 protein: CASSLGSETQYF
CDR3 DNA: TGCGCCAGCAGCTTGGGGAGTGAGACCCAGTACTTC

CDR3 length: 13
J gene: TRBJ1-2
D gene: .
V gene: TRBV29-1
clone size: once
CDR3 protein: CSVEWSGNYGYTF
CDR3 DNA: TGCAGCGTTGAGTGGAGCGGTAACTATGGCTACACCTTC

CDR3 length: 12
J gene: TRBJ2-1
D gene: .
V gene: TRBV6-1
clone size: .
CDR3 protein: CASSERGYEQFF
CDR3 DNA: TGTGCCAGCAGTGAACGTGGATATGAGCAGTTCTTC

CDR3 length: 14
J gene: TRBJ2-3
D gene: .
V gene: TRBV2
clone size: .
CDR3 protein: CAGGSGVPTDTQYF
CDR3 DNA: TGTGCCGGCGGTAGCGGAGTACCGACAGATACGCAGTATTTT

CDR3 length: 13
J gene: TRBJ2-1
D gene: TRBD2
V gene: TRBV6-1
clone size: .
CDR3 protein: CAGRTSGDNEQFF
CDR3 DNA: TGTGCCGGAAGGACTAGCGGGGACAATGAGCAGTTCTTC

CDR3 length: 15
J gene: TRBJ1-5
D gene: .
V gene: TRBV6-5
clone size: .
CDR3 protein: CASSLGGPKNQPQHF
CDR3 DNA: TGTGCCAGCAGTCTGGGGGGACCGAAGAATCAGCCCCAGCATTTT

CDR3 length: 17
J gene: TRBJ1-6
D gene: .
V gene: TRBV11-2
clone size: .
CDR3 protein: CASSLGTGWARDSPLHF
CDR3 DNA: TGTGCCAGCAGCTTAGGAACGGGGTGGGCTCGGGATTCACCCCTCCACTTT

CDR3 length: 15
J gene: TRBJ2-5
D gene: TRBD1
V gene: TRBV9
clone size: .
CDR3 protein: CASSTVGTGTETQYF
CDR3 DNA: TGTGCCAGCAGCACAGTAGGGACAGGGACAGAGACCCAGTACTTC

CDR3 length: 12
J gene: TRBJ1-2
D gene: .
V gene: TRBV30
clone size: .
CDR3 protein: CAWRGAGDGYTF
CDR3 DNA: TGTGCCTGGAGGGGGGCGGGCGATGGCTACACCTTC

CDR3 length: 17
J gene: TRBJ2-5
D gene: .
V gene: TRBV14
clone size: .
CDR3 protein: CASSQDENNRGGETQYF
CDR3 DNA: TGTGCCAGCAGCCAAGATGAAAATAACAGGGGAGGAGAGACCCAGTACTTC

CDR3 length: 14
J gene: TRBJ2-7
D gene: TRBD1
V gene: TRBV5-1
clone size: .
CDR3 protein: CASSFQGASYEQYF
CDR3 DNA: TGCGCCAGCAGCTTTCAGGGGGCCTCCTACGAGCAGTACTTC

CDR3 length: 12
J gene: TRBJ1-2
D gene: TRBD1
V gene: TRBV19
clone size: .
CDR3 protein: CASSGQGDGYTF
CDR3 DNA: TGTGCCAGTAGTGGCCAGGGGGATGGCTACACCTTC

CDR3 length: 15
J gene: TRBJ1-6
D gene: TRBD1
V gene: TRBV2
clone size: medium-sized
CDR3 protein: CASSETGQPNSPLHF
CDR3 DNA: TGTGCCAGCAGTGAAACGGGACAGCCTAATTCACCCCTCCACTTT

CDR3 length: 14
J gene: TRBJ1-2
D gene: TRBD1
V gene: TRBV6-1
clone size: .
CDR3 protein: CASSPDRANYGYTF
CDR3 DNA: TGTGCCAGCAGTCCGGACAGGGCTAACTATGGCTACACCTTC

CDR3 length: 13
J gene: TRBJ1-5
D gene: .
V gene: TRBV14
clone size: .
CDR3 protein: CASSPDSNQPQHF
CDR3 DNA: TGTGCCAGCAGCCCTGACAGCAATCAGCCCCAGCATTTT

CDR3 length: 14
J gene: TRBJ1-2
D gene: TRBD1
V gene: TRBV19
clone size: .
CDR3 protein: CASSRTGGDYGYTF
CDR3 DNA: TGTGCCAGTAGCCGGACAGGGGGCGACTATGGCTACACCTTC

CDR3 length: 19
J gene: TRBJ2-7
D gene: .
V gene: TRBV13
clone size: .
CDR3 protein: CASSLDETGTTVGYYEQYF
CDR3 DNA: TGTGCCAGCAGCTTAGACGAGACAGGCACTACTGTGGGGTACTACGAGCAGTACTTC

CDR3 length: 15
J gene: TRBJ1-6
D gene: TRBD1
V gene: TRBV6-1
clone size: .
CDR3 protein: CASSDGTGLYSPLHF
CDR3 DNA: TGTGCCAGCAGTGATGGGACAGGGTTGTATTCACCCCTCCACTTT

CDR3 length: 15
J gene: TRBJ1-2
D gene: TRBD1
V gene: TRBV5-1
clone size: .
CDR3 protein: CASSLGDSSIYGYTF
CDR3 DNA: TGCGCCAGCAGCTTGGGGGACAGCTCAATCTATGGCTACACCTTC

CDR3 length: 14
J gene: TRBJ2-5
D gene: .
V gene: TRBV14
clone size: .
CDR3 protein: CASSQVIRAATQYF
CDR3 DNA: TGTGCCAGCAGCCAAGTAATTCGAGCGGCGACCCAGTACTTC

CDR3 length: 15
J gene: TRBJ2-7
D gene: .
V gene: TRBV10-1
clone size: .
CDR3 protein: CASGPRATKGNEQYF
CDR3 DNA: TGCGCCAGCGGCCCTCGCGCGACAAAGGGGAACGAGCAGTACTTC

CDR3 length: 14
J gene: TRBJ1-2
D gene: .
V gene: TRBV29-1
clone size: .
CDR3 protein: CSVGTRGSGAGYTF
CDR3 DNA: TGCAGCGTTGGAACCAGGGGCTCGGGCGCTGGCTACACCTTC

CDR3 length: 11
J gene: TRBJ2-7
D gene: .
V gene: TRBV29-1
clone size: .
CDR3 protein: CSVRPGSEQYF
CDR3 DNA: TGCAGCGTTCGCCCAGGGTCCGAGCAGTACTTC

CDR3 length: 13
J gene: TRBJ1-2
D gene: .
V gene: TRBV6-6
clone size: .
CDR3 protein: CASTTSPDDGYTF
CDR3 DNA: TGTGCCAGCACCACCTCCCCTGACGATGGCTACACCTTC

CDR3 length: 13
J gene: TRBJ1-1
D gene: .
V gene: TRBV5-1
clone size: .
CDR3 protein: CASRADRNTEAFF
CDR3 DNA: TGCGCCAGCAGGGCGGACAGGAACACTGAAGCTTTCTTT

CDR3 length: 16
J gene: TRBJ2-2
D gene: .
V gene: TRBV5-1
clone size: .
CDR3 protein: CASSLGRDLLTGELFF
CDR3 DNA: TGCGCCAGCAGCTTGGGTCGGGACCTCCTCACCGGGGAGCTGTTTTTT

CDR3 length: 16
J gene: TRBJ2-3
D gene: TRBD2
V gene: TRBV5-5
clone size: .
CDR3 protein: CASSSLTSERTDTQYF
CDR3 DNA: TGTGCCAGCAGCTCCCTAACTAGCGAGCGCACAGATACGCAGTATTTT

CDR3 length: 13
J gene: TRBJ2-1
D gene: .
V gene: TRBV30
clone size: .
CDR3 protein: CAWSLRGAGEQFF
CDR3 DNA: TGTGCCTGGAGTTTAAGGGGGGCCGGTGAGCAGTTCTTC

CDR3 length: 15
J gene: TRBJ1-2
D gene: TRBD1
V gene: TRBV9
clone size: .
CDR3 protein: CASSAPRDRAYGYTF
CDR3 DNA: TGTGCCAGCAGCGCGCCCCGGGACAGGGCTTATGGCTACACCTTC

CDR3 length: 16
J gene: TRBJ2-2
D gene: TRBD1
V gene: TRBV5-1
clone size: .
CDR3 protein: CASSLARGHGSGELFF
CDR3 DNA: TGCGCCAGCAGCTTGGCCAGGGGGCACGGCTCCGGGGAGCTGTTTTTT

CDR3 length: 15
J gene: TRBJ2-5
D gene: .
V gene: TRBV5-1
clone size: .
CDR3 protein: CASSWGPTRAETQYF
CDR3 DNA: TGCGCCAGCAGCTGGGGCCCCACCCGGGCCGAGACCCAGTACTTC

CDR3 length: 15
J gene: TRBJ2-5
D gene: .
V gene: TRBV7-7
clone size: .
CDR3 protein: CASSLGRGTQETQYF
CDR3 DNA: TGTGCCAGCAGCTTAGGACGCGGGACCCAAGAGACCCAGTACTTC

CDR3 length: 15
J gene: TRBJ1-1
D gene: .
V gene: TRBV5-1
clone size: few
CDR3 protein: CASSLQETPRTEAFF
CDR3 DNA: TGCGCCAGCAGCTTGCAGGAGACACCGAGGACTGAAGCTTTCTTT

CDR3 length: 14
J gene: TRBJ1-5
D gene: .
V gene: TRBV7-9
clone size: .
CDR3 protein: CASSLGTPNQPQHF
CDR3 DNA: TGTGCCAGCAGCCTTGGGACACCTAATCAGCCCCAGCATTTT

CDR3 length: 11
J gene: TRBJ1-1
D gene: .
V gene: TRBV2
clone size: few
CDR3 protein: CASSEFTEAFF
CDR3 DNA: TGTGCCAGCAGTGAATTCACTGAAGCTTTCTTT

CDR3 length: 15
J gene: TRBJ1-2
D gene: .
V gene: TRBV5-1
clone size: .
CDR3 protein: CASSLVVGRVDGYTF
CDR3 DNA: TGCGCCAGCAGCTTGGTGGTCGGCAGGGTGGATGGCTACACCTTC